This TCR beta chain was sequenced in a study of blood T cell repertoires in COVID-19. The CDR3 runs 13 residues. Germline-derived CDR1 and CDR2 are SGHNT and YYREEE (reference sequence). Trimming took off 0 bases at V and 7 bases at J, with 10 bases between the two ends. Data came from immunoSEQ multiplex PCR; TCRdb stores just in-frame clones and leaves some out. The sample holds about 170,000 clones, 85% to 90% seen once. V gene TRBV5-4 combines with J gene TRBJ1-1; D is perhaps TRBD1 (5 bases). The sequenced sample consisted of peripheral blood. This receptor was obtained from a woman aged 60-75 years with COVID-19, enrolled during active disease. The CDR3 DNA is TGTGCCAGCAGCTTGGGGGGCTATATTGAAGCTTTCTTT. This translates into CASSLGGYIEAFF.